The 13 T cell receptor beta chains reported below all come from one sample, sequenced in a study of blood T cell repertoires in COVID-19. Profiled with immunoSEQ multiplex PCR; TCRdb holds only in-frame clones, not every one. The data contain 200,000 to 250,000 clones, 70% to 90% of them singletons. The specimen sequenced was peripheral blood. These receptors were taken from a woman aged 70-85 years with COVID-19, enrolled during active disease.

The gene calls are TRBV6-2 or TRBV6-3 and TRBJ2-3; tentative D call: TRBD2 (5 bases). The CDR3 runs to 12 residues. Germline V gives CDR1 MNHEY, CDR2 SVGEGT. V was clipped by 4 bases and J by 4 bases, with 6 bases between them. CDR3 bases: TGTGCCAGCAGTTGGGGAGCAGATACGCAGTATTTT. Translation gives CASSWGADTQYF.

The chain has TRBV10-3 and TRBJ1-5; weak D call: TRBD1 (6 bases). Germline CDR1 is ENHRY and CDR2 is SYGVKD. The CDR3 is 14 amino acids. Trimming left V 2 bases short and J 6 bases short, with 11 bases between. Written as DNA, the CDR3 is TGTGCCATCAGTGAGGCGGGGGGCGGTCAGCCCCAGCATTTT. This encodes CAISEAGGGQPQHF.

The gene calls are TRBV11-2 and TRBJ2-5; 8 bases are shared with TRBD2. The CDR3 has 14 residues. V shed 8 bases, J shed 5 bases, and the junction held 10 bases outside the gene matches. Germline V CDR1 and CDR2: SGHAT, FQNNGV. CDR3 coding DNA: TGTGCCAGCGCCCGACCCCCGGGAGGGGAGACCCAGTACTTC. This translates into CASARPPGGETQYF.

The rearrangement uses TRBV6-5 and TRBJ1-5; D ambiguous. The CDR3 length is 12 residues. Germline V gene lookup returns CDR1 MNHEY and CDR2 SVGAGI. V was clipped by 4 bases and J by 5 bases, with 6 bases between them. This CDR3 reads CASSSQDQPQHF. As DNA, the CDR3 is TGTGCCAGCAGTTCGCAGGATCAGCCCCAGCATTTT.

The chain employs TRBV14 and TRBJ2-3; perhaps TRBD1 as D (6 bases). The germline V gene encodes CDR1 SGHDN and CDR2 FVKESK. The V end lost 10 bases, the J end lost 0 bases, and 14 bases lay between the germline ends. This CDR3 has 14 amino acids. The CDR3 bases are TGTGCCACCACACAGGGTGCTAGCACAGATACGCAGTATTTT. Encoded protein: CATTQGASTDTQYF.

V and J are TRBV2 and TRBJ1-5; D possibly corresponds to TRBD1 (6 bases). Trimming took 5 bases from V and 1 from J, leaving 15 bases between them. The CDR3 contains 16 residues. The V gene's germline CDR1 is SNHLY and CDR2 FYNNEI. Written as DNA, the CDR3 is TGTGCCAGCAGTCTGCGGGGGGCCGCGAGCAATCAGCCCCAGCATTTT. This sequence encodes CASSLRGAASNQPQHF.

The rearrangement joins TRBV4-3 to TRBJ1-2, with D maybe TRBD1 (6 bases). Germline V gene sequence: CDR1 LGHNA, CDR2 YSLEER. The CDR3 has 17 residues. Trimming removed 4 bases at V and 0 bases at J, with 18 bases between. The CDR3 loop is CASSLTRDTGTNYGYTF. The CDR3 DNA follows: TGCGCCAGCAGCCTAACTAGGGATACAGGGACTAACTATGGCTACACCTTC.

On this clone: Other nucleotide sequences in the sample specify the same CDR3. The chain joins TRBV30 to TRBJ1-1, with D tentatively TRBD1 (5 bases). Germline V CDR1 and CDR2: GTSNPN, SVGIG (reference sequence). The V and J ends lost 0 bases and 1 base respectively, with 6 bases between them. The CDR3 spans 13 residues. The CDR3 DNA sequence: TGTGCCTGGAGTGTAGACAGGAACACTGAAGCTTTCTTT. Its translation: CAWSVDRNTEAFF.

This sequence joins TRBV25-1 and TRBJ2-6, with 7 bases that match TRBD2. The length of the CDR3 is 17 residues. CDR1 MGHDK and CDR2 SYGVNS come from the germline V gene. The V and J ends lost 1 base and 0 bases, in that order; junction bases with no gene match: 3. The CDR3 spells CASSESGGYSGANVLTF. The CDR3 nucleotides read TGTGCCAGCAGTGAATCCGGGGGGTACTCTGGGGCCAACGTCCTGACTTTC. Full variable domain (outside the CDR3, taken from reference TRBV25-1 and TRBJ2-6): EADIYQTPRYLVIGTGKKITLECSQTMGHDKMYWYQQDPGMELHLIHYSYGVNSTEKGDLSSESTVSRIRTEHFPLTLESARPSHTSQYLCASSESGGYSGANVLTFGAGSRLTVL.

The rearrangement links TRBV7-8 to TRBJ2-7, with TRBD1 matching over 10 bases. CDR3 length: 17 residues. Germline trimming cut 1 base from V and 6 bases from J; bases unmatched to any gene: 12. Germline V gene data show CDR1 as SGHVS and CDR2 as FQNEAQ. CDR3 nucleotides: TGTGCCAGCAGCTTAGGGATGACAGGGGGCGGTGTGCGCGAGCAGTACTTC. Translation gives CASSLGMTGGGVREQYF.

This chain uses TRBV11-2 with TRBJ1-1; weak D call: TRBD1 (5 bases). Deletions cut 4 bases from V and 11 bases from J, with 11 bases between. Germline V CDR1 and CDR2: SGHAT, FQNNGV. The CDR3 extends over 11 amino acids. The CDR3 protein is CASSSDSRAFF. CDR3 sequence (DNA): TGTGCCAGCAGCTCCGACAGTAGGGCTTTCTTT.

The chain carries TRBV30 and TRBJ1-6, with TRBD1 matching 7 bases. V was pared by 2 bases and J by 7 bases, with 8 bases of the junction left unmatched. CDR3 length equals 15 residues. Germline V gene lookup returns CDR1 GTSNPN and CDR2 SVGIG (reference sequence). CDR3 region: CAWSPTVGGNSPLHF. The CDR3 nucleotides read TGTGCCTGGAGTCCGACGGTAGGGGGCAATTCACCCCTCCACTTT.

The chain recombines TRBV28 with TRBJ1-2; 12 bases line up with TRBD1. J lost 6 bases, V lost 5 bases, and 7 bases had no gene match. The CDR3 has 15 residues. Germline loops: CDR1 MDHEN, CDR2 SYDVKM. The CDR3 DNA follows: TGTGCCAGCAGTCATCCGGGACAGGGGGCAGATGGCTACACCTTC. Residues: CASSHPGQGADGYTF.